This is a list of T cell receptor beta chains from one sample in a study of cytomegalovirus exposure and HLA in healthy donors. Using immunoSEQ multiplex PCR, the repertoire was profiled, and TCRdb retains in-frame clones only, with some absent. The data contain 140,000 to 150,000 clones, approximately 82% of them singletons. The sequencing input was PBMCs. These receptors all come from a woman in her fifties or sixties in good health and CMV-seropositive. Both conserved end residues are trimmed from each CDR3.

J gene	V gene	CDR3 protein
TRBJ2-7	TRBV11-2	ASSMGLNYEQY
TRBJ1-3	TRBV27	ASSLSPGGGTIY
TRBJ2-2	TRBV7-8	ASSHLLTSADTGELF
TRBJ2-1	TRBV7-3	ASSLTGDTTFEQF
TRBJ1-5	TRBV30	AWSERRDQPQH
TRBJ2-5	TRBV13	ASSPPSGAGETQY
TRBJ2-7	TRBV5-6	ASSLYRSGTGLYEQY
TRBJ2-1	TRBV27	ASSIGTSGDNEQF
TRBJ2-5	TRBV7-2	ASSSTVQETQY
TRBJ2-1	TRBV6-5	ASSNSGQEF
TRBJ2-3	TRBV28	ASSTRTGSLTDTQY
TRBJ2-7	TRBV7-3	ASSLTGGSYEQY
TRBJ2-3	TRBV2	ASSDGRADTQY
TRBJ2-2	TRBV18	ATSGDYHAGELF
TRBJ1-5	TRBV19	ASSIRTGDQPQH
TRBJ2-5	TRBV29-1	SVEVGGPLKTQY
TRBJ2-7	TRBV4-1	ASSPPGLAIEQY
TRBJ2-6	TRBV9	ASSVMPTGQGSGANVLT
TRBJ2-7	TRBV27	ASSLSGSGSEQY
TRBJ2-2	TRBV15	ATSPTPSGGNTGELF
-	TRBV27	ASSFGLAGAYEQY
TRBJ2-7	TRBV7-2	ASSLVFSGRAFYEQC
TRBJ1-3	TRBV5-4	ASSFGGLRSGNTIY
TRBJ2-7	TRBV2	ASSLQGLEY
TRBJ1-1	TRBV6-7	ASSRGWGNTEAF
TRBJ1-1	TRBV7-9	ASRAGAGGEAF
TRBJ2-1	TRBV7-2	ASSLGTRFSNEQF
TRBJ1-1	TRBV6-1	ASSIYRGQNTEAF
TRBJ1-3	TRBV28	ASRESGGRSGNTIY
TRBJ2-2	TRBV9	ASSVGLWRNTGELF
TRBJ1-1	TRBV27	ASSPMGVGLNTEAF
TRBJ2-5	TRBV25-1	ASAGQGFVGTQY
TRBJ1-4	TRBV10-3	ATGDGYEQLF
TRBJ1-1	TRBV7-9	ASSLVGQGATEAF
TRBJ2-1	TRBV12-5	ASGLQQGALDEQF
TRBJ1-3	TRBV4-1	ASSQFRTEGNTIY
TRBJ2-7	TRBV4-1	ASSQEGISYEQY
TRBJ2-4	TRBV18	ASSPLGGSERGIQY
TRBJ1-1	TRBV29-1	SVEGTETLNTEAF
TRBJ1-1	TRBV27	ASSADLDSSTEAF
TRBJ1-1	TRBV7-9	ASSRGDGAEAF
TRBJ2-5	TRBV28	ASSLLQGRETQY
TRBJ2-3	TRBV7-2	ASSKRQGLGTDTQY
TRBJ1-3	TRBV7-9	ASSPAGTASGNTIY
TRBJ2-2	TRBV27	ASSFTVAGTGELF
TRBJ2-7	TRBV10-3	AIRDTNFGQGVREQY
TRBJ1-1	TRBV7-9	ASSFPSRLEAF
TRBJ1-5	TRBV30	AWSDRVRSNQPQH
TRBJ1-2	TRBV7-9	ASSLGGAANYGYT